The entry below describes one T cell receptor (beta chain). The data stem from a study of blood T cell repertoires in COVID-19. Original handling: Amplification with reference gene primers provided the estimates of nucleated cell counts. Generated by immunoSEQ multiplex PCR, the TCRdb table keeps only in-frame clones and is missing some. That table gives V, J and clone size, and the DNA gave D and trimming. The sample contains approximately 150,000 clones, about 83% of which appear only once. Germline values: CDR1 SNHLY, CDR2 FYNNEI. The J segment lost 0 bases and the V segment lost 7 bases, leaving 8 bases of the junction unmatched. The CDR3 extends over 15 amino acids.

This TCR was recovered from a human donor in a cohort sampled during active COVID-19. The source material was peripheral blood. The V gene is TRBV2, the J gene TRBJ1-2, with 7 bases aligning to TRBD1. CDR3 DNA sequence: TGTGCCAGCAACTGGGACAGCGCCTCTAACTATGGCTACACCTTC. This translates into CASNWDSASNYGYTF.